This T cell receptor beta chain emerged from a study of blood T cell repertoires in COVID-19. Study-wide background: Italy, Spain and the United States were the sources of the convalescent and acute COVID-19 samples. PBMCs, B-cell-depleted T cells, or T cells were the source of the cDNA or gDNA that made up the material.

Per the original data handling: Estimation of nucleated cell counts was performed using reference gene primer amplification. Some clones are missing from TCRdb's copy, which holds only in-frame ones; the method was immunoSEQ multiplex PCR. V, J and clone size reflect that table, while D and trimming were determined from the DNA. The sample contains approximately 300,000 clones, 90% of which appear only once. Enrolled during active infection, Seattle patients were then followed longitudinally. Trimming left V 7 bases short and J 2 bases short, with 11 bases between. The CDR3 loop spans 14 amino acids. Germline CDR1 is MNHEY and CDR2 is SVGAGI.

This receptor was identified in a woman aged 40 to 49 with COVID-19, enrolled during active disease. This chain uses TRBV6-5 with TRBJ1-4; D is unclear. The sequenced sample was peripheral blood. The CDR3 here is CASTSRATNEKLFF. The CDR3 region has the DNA TGTGCCAGCACCTCGAGGGCTACTAATGAAAAACTGTTTTTT.